This T cell receptor (beta chain) was captured by sequencing in a study of tumor-infiltrating lymphocytes in primary liver carcinoma. Study-level information: All patients, whether men or women, fell within 30 to 69 years of age. Productive TCRbeta read counts per sample ran from roughly 3.5 to 7 million and were similar across tissue types. Study conclusions and caveats: Among the pair types, tumor region pairs showed more overlap than tumor-adjacent and tumor-blood pairs.

The CDR3 covers 14 residues. V was clipped by 5 bases and J by 4 bases; unmatched bases: 8. In germline, CDR1 is SQVTM, CDR2 ANQGSEA. Blood RNA came from unsorted whole blood; germline DNA was also extracted. Chronic HBV infection was present, with no prior treatment. Regarding this clonotype: The antigen is undetermined.

Priming with a constant-region primer yielded TCR beta cDNA from about 510 ng total RNA. Each TCR beta library was derived from three nested multiplex PCR rounds that employed slightly modified ARM-PCR. PCR rounds one and two used TRBV1-TRBV30 forward primers with a C-beta reverse primer for 10 cycles each. In TCRdb, the multiplex PCR reads were re-called with MiXCR into one record per CDR3 protein. The sample holds around 330,000 distinct CDR3 sequences, around 50% seen once. V usage is TRBV29-1 and J usage is TRBJ1-2; 9 nucleotides match TRBD1. The receptor was isolated from a woman aged 25 to 39 with primary liver carcinoma and hepatitis B virus infection. The sample was peripheral blood. The CDR3, as DNA: TGCAGCGTTCCCTTACAGGGGGCTGGCTATGGCTACACCTTC. Translating gives CSVPLQGAGYGYTF.